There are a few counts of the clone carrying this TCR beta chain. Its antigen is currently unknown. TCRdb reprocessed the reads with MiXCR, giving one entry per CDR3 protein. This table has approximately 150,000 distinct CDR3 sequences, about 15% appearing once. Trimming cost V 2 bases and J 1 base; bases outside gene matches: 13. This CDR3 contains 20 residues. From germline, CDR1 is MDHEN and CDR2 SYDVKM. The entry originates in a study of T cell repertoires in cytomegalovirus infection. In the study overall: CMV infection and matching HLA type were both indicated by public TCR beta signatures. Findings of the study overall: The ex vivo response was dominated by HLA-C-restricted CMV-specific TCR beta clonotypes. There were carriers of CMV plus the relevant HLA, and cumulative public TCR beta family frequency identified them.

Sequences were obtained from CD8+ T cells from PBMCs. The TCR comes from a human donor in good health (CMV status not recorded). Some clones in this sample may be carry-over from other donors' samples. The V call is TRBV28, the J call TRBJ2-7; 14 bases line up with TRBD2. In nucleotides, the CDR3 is TGTGCCAGCAGTTTAGCGTCCTCCGAGACTAGCGGGAGGGTATCCTACGAGCAGTACTTC. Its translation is CASSLASSETSGRVSYEQYF.